These 25 T cell receptor beta chains were sequenced from one sample in a study of CD8 T cells in ankylosing spondylitis. Each CDR3 protein gets one entry after TCRdb re-called the 5' RACE reads with MiXCR. The table lists about 96,000 distinct CDR3 sequences, 8.5% to 9% of them singletons. The sequenced material came from blood, either unsorted or a sorted T cell fraction (not recorded which). The receptors come from a male donor with ankylosing spondylitis or in good health (not recorded which).

Concerning this clonotype: A read error may produce the germline difference seen at one junction end. As DNA, the CDR3 is TGCGCCGGCAGCCTAGGACTATCTACTAGCACAGATACGCAGTATTTT. Translating it yields CAGSLGLSTSTDTQYF. The V call is TRBV5-1, the J call TRBJ2-3; D is possibly TRBD2 (6 bases). The CDR3 covers 16 residues. Per the germline V gene, CDR1 is SGHRS and CDR2 is YFSETQ.

This clonotype has a count of ten or more. The chain carries TRBV24-1 and TRBJ2-3; D might be TRBD1 or TRBD2, each matching 5 bases. The CDR3 extends over 17 amino acids. V gave up 4 bases and J gave up 2 bases, with 18 bases separating them. The V gene's germline CDR1 is KGHDR and CDR2 SFDVKD. CDR3 residues: CATSEHYKSGATDTQYF. The CDR3 DNA reads TGTGCCACCAGTGAACACTACAAGTCCGGGGCCACAGATACGCAGTATTTT.

The rearrangement uses TRBV7-3 and TRBJ2-1; 10 nucleotides match TRBD2. The CDR3 length is 16 residues. With 0 bases clipped from V and 7 bases from J, the junction kept 6 bases outside the gene matches. The V gene's germline CDR1 is SGHTA and CDR2 FQGTGA. CDR3: CASSLTSGGAGNEQFF. CDR3 DNA: TGTGCCAGCAGCTTAACAAGCGGGGGGGCGGGGAATGAGCAGTTCTTC.

There are a few counts of this clonotype. The rearrangement links TRBV20-1 to TRBJ1-2; 8 positions agree with TRBD1. This CDR3 comprises 16 residues. Germline assignment: CDR1 DFQATT and CDR2 SNEGSKA (reference sequence). V trimming: 4 bases; J trimming: 2 bases; junction bases outside the gene matches: 12. The CDR3 nucleotides are TGCAGTGCTAAACCCGGACAGGGACTCCCAAACTATGGCTACACCTTC. It encodes CSAKPGQGLPNYGYTF.

This clonotype was seen many times. This chain uses TRBV5-1 with TRBJ1-1; no firm D call. The CDR3 is 14 amino acids. With 2 bases removed from V and 4 bases from J, the gap between germline ends came to 12 bases. Germline CDR1 reads SGHRS; CDR2 reads YFSETQ. The CDR3 DNA reads TGCGCCAGCAGCTTCCGGGAACCGGGCACTGAAGCTTTCTTT. It specifies CASSFREPGTEAFF.

This clonotype was observed many times. The chain combines TRBV3-1 with TRBJ1-5; D remains unclear. Germline assignment: CDR1 LGHDT and CDR2 YNNKEL (reference sequence). This CDR3 is built from 15 residues. The V end lost 0 bases, the J end lost 7 bases, and 13 bases lay between the germline ends. CDR3 coding DNA: TGTGCCAGCAGCCAAGAACCTCCCGGACGACAGCCCCAGCATTTT. It specifies CASSQEPPGRQPQHF.

This clonotype has ten or more counts. The chain employs TRBV14 and TRBJ1-4; 7 bases are shared with TRBD1. The germline CDR1 and CDR2 sequences are SGHDN and FVKESK. CDR3 length equals 14 residues. Trimming removed 6 bases from V and 4 bases from J; junction bases left unmatched: 5. The CDR3 is CASSPGQINEKLFF. CDR3 DNA: TGTGCCAGCAGTCCGGGACAGATTAATGAAAAACTGTTTTTT.

This chain connects TRBV7-6 to TRBJ2-1; 7 positions match TRBD2. After removal of 3 bases from V and 9 bases from J, the junction contained 5 bases not matched to a gene. Germline values: CDR1 SGHVS, CDR2 FNYEAQ. The CDR3 covers 13 residues. The CDR3 reads CASSFGLGSEQFF. As DNA, the CDR3 is TGTGCCAGCAGCTTTGGACTAGGCAGTGAGCAGTTCTTC.

This clonotype was seen at least ten times. The chain is built from TRBV15 and TRBJ2-7; 9 bases line up with TRBD1. V shed 1 base, J shed 0 bases, and the junction held 4 bases outside the gene matches. Germline V gene sequence: CDR1 LNHNV, CDR2 YYDKDF (reference sequence). This CDR3 region has 16 residues. The CDR3 nucleotides are TGTGCCACCAGCAGAGGTGGACAGGGGAGCTCCTACGAGCAGTACTTC. Protein: CATSRGGQGSSYEQYF.

This clonotype was picked up many times. V is TRBV12-3 or TRBV12-4 and J is TRBJ1-1, with D possibly matching TRBD1 (5 bases). The CDR3 has 14 residues. Trimming removed 5 bases from V and 1 base from J, with 11 bases in between. The CDR3 bases are TGTGCCAGCAGTCCCGACAGAGAGAACACTGAAGCTTTCTTT. This gives the protein CASSPDRENTEAFF.

This clonotype was counted many times. The rearrangement uses TRBV12-3 or TRBV12-4 and TRBJ1-2; perhaps TRBD1 as D (5 bases). V shed 4 bases and J shed 8 bases, with 20 bases lying between them. This CDR3 comprises 15 residues. The CDR3 protein is CASSSLTGGVGGYTF. The DNA of the CDR3 is TGTGCCAGCAGTTCTCTTACAGGCGGGGTTGGGGGCTACACCTTC.

This clonotype was seen repeatedly, ten times or more. Relative to the germline gene, one junction end is altered; a read error may explain this. The chain carries TRBV16 and TRBJ1-5, with D unresolved. CDR1 is KGHSY and CDR2 is FQNENV in the germline V gene. The CDR3 runs 13 residues. CDR3 nucleotide sequence: TGTGCCAGCAGCCAATCCCGGAGTCAGGCCCAGCATTTT. Encoded protein: CASSQSRSQAQHF.

This clonotype appeared many times. The chain has TRBV6-5 and TRBJ1-6; no firm D call. The CDR3 runs to 13 residues. Trimming left V 0 bases short and J 10 bases short, with 7 bases between. Germline values: CDR1 MNHEY, CDR2 SVGAGI. CDR3 bases: TGTGCCAGCAGTTACTCAGGGCTATCACCCCTCCACTTT. Encoded protein: CASSYSGLSPLHF.

This clonotype was observed a few times. The chain combines TRBV4-1 with TRBJ2-7; D may be TRBD2 (6 bases). Trimming took 1 base from V and 3 from J, leaving 16 bases between them. CDR3 length equals 16 residues. Germline CDR1 is MGHRA and CDR2 is YSYEKL. CDR3 nucleotide sequence: TGCGCCAGCAGCCAAGTCGGGCGGGACGGCGACTACGAGCAGTACTTC. The encoded protein is CASSQVGRDGDYEQYF.

The sample holds many counts of this clonotype. The chain recombines TRBV4-2 with TRBJ1-5; TRBD1 matches 9 bases. Germline V gene data show CDR1 as LGHNA and CDR2 as YNFKEQ. This CDR3 comprises 16 residues. V shed 1 base, J shed 7 bases, and the junction held 8 bases outside the gene matches. The CDR3 DNA sequence: TGTGCCAGCAGCCAAGGCTATAGACAGGGGGACCAGCCCCAGCATTTT. Encoded protein: CASSQGYRQGDQPQHF.

This clonotype was seen many times. The junction differs from germline at one of its ends, possibly a read error. The chain joins TRBV3-1 to TRBJ2-7; the D gene is possibly TRBD2 (6 bases). This CDR3 spans 16 amino acids. Germline-derived CDR1 and CDR2 are LGHDT and YNNKEL (reference sequence). The CDR3 nucleotides read TGTGCCAGCAGCCCGGGAAACCTTCTAGCGTCCTTCGAGCAGTACTTC. Translated: CASSPGNLLASFEQYF.

This clonotype appeared many times. The genes are TRBV5-1 and TRBJ2-5, with D unclear. V was clipped by 4 bases and J by 4 bases, with 11 bases between them. The CDR3 has 13 residues. CDR1 is SGHRS and CDR2 is YFSETQ in the germline V gene. CDR3 sequence (DNA): TGCGCCAGCAGCCAGCCACGAAGAGAGACCCAGTACTTC. As protein: CASSQPRRETQYF.

This clonotype showed up many times. One end of the junction fails to match germline, which may point to a read error. The rearrangement uses TRBV19 and TRBJ2-5; perhaps TRBD1 as D (5 bases). Germline CDR1 LNHDA, CDR2 SQIVND (reference sequence). This CDR3 is 9 amino acids long. CDR3: CASSNQGFF. The DNA of the CDR3 is TGTGCCAGTAGTAACCAGGGTTTCTTC.

This clonotype was observed a few times. The chain links TRBV4-1 to TRBJ2-1; D unclear. The CDR3 has 14 residues. Trimming left V 0 bases short and J 2 bases short, with 5 bases between. Germline CDR1 reads MGHRA; CDR2 reads YSYEKL. Here the CDR3 reads CASSQDNTYNEQFF. The CDR3 DNA sequence: TGCGCCAGCAGCCAAGACAACACCTACAATGAGCAGTTCTTC.

The chain uses TRBV5-1 and TRBJ2-5; D assignment may be TRBD1 or TRBD2 (5 bases each). The CDR3 is 14 amino acids. CDR1 and CDR2 (germline): SGHRS, YFSETQ. V was cut by 4 bases and J by 3 bases, with 13 bases left in between. CDR3 amino acids: CASSVLGTEETQYF. The CDR3 DNA follows: TGCGCCAGCAGCGTGCTAGGGACCGAAGAGACCCAGTACTTC.

This clonotype appeared many times. V usage is TRBV28 and J usage is TRBJ2-3; D not certain. There are 12 residues in the CDR3. Trimming removed 6 bases from V and 2 bases from J, with 6 bases in between. Per the germline V gene, CDR1 is MDHEN and CDR2 is SYDVKM. CDR3 bases: TGTGCCAGCAGCCAATCCACAGATACGCAGTATTTT. This gives the protein CASSQSTDTQYF.

In its sample, this clonotype was seen many times. CDR3 protein: CASSQDAGTSYEQYF. The CDR3 coding sequence is TGTGCCAGCAGCCAAGACGCCGGGACTAGCTACGAGCAGTACTTC. The J gene is TRBJ2-7, the V gene TRBV3-1, with 8 bases matching TRBD2. The ends lost 0 bases at V and 3 bases at J; junction bases unmatched: 4. This CDR3 has 15 amino acids. Germline lookup yields CDR1 LGHDT and CDR2 YNNKEL (reference sequence).

This clonotype has a count of ten or more. V gene TRBV12-3 or TRBV12-4 combines with J gene TRBJ2-2; either TRBD1 or TRBD2 may fit D (6 bases each). CDR3 length: 15 residues. V was clipped by 3 bases and J by 0 bases, with 8 bases between them. The chain's CDR3 is CASSFGGSNTGELFF. Written as DNA, the CDR3 is TGTGCCAGCAGTTTCGGGGGCTCGAACACCGGGGAGCTGTTTTTT.

This clonotype was seen ten or more times. The chain joins TRBV19 to TRBJ1-6; 9 bases line up with TRBD1. The CDR3 runs to 15 residues. CDR1 and CDR2 (germline): LNHDA, SQIVND (reference sequence). The V gene end was trimmed by 7 bases and the J gene end by 7 bases; junction bases not matched to a gene: 8. CDR3 sequence: CASKRTGVENSPLHF. CDR3 in DNA: TGTGCCAGTAAGAGGACAGGGGTAGAGAATTCACCCCTCCACTTT.

This clonotype appeared many times. This chain uses TRBV12-3 or TRBV12-4 with TRBJ2-1; TRBD1 agrees at 8 bases. The CDR3 contains 16 residues. V lost 6 bases, J lost 6 bases, and 13 bases stayed unmatched. The CDR3 coding sequence is TGTGCCAGCAGCACCCTTGGGACAGGCTTCACCAATGAGCAGTTCTTC. This sequence encodes CASSTLGTGFTNEQFF.